This record covers a single T cell receptor beta chain. Its antigen is still unknown. The CDR3 runs 15 residues. Trimming took 4 bases from V and 5 from J; bases not matched to a gene: 9. Germline CDR1 SGHVS, CDR2 FNYEAQ. This sample is part of a study of read filtering for tumor transcriptome and immune sequencing. At the level of the study: Mean patient age was about 66 years, range roughly 40 to 80; over 16 male, 12 to 15 female. Transcriptome libraries were built from DNase-treated RNA. By R-ISS, stages I, II and III held about 8, 17 and 7 patients. Whole-study findings and limits: Around 84% of IR-seq clonotypes had one read, totaling around 3.5% of reads; RNA-seq: approximately 73% and 42%.

This library used approximately 390 ng RNA and molecular barcoded adaptors spanning alpha/delta and beta/gamma chains. One entry per CDR3 protein results from TCRdb running MiXCR on the reads. The sample lists some 20,000 distinct CDR3 sequences; around 20% were seen once. The chain uses TRBV7-6 and TRBJ2-5; 8 nucleotides align to TRBD2. The sample taken for sequencing was a population of CD138-negative cells sorted from bone marrow. The sequence came from a donor over 35 with multiple myeloma. The CDR3 sequence: CASSYNGGRSETQYF. CDR3 nucleotides: TGTGCCAGCAGCTACAACGGCGGGAGGTCGGAGACCCAGTACTTC.